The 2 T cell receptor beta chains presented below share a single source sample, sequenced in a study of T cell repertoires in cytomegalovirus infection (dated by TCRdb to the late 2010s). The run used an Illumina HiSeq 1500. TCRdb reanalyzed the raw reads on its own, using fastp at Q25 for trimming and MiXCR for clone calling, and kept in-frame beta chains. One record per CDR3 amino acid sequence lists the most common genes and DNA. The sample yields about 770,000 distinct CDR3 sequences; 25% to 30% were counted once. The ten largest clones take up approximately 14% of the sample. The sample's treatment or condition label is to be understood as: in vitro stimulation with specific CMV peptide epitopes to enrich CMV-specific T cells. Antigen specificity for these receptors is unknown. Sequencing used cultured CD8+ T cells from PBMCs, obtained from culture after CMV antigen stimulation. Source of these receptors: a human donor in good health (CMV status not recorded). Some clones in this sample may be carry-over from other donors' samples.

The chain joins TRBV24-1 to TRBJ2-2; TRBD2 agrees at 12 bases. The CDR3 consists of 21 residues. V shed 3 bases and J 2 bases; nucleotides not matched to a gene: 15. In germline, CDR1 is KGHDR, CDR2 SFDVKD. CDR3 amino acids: CATSDSKSPGTSGPNTGELFF. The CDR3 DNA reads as TGTGCCACCAGTGATAGCAAAAGTCCCGGGACTAGCGGGCCAAACACCGGGGAGCTGTTTTTT.

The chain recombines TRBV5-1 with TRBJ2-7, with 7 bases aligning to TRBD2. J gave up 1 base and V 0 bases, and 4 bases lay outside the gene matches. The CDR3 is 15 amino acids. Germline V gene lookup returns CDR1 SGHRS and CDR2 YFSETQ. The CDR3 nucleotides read TGCGCCAGCAGCTTGGACAGCGGGGCGTCCTACGAGCAGTACGTC. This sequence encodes CASSLDSGASYEQYV.